This entry concerns a single T cell receptor beta chain. The target antigen is unknown. This sample is drawn from a study of T cell responses to AZD1222 COVID-19 vaccine. Overall study: Pooled in the analysis were second doses at about 4 or about 12 weeks. Study-level results: Mostly white British, mostly female donors; authors suggested clonal diversity may be underestimated. Repertoire sampling occurred only after the peak T cell response.

Germline lookup yields CDR1 SGHRS and CDR2 YFSETQ. With 4 bases removed from V and 2 bases from J, the gap between germline ends came to 12 bases. The CDR3 is 14 residues long. Produced via immunoSEQ multiplex PCR; TCRdb's table is partial and in-frame only. The sample holds around 78,000 clones, 80% to 85% seen once. The material sequenced was peripheral blood, taken on day 0 of AZD1222 vaccination. This rearrangement joins TRBV5-1 to TRBJ2-5; TRBD1 is a possible D gene (7 bases). The receptor was derived from an adult in good health. The CDR3 sequence is CASSQAGQQETQYF. The DNA for the CDR3 is TGCGCCAGCAGCCAGGCGGGACAGCAAGAGACCCAGTACTTC.